Presented here are 8 T cell receptor beta chains from one specimen sequenced in a study of response to subunit inactivated influenza vaccine. Each CDR3 protein gets one entry after TCRdb re-called the RT-PCR reads with MiXCR. The table shows over 400,000 distinct CDR3 sequences, with around 9.9% occurring only once. Sequences were derived from PBMCs from blood, sampled 35 to 45 days after vaccination. The receptors were sampled from a man aged 50 or older who received an inactivated influenza vaccine.

This clonotype was picked up many times. The chain recombines TRBV11-2 with TRBJ2-7; 12 bases match TRBD1. Germline V lookup: CDR1 SGHAT, CDR2 FQNNGV. J was trimmed by 5 bases and V by 5 bases; bases with no gene match: 16. This CDR3 has 18 amino acids. This CDR3 reads CASSQGQGATLGFNEQYF. The CDR3 DNA is TGTGCCAGCAGCCAGGGACAGGGGGCTACGCTAGGGTTTAACGAGCAGTACTTC.

This clonotype was seen at least ten times. The chain carries TRBV12-3 or TRBV12-4 and TRBJ2-2, with 7 bases lining up with TRBD1. V gave up 4 bases and J gave up 2 bases; unmatched junction bases: 4. The CDR3 has 15 amino acids. CDR3: CASSSRDSNTGELFF. The CDR3 region has the DNA TGTGCCAGCAGTTCCCGGGACAGTAACACCGGGGAGCTGTTTTTT.

The genes are TRBV3-1 and TRBJ2-1, with D unresolved. V lost 1 base, J lost 9 bases, and 10 bases lay in between. Germline V CDR1 and CDR2: LGHDT, YNNKEL (reference sequence). The CDR3 length is 13 residues. CDR3 amino acids: CASSQVMGAEQFF. CDR3 bases: TGTGCCAGCAGCCAAGTGATGGGTGCTGAGCAGTTCTTC.

This clonotype was observed a few times. The chain links TRBV4-3 to TRBJ1-4, with 9 bases identical to TRBD1. V lost 1 base to trimming and J lost 3 bases; unmatched junction nucleotides: 0. The CDR3 is 15 residues long. In germline, CDR1 is LGHNA, CDR2 YSLEER. In DNA form, the CDR3 reads TGCGCCAGCAGCCAAGGACAGGGGGCTAATGAAAAACTGTTTTTT. Its protein product is CASSQGQGANEKLFF.

A few counts support this clonotype. The chain combines TRBV5-1 with TRBJ2-1, with 10 bases lining up with TRBD2. There are 16 residues in the CDR3. CDR1 is SGHRS and CDR2 is YFSETQ in the germline V gene. The trim removed 6 bases at V and 5 bases at J, leaving 11 bases unmatched. The CDR3 here is CASTGIASGGNNEQFF. CDR3 in DNA: TGCGCCAGCACGGGAATAGCTAGCGGGGGAAACAATGAGCAGTTCTTC.

The chain combines TRBV6-5 with TRBJ2-2, with TRBD2 matching over 8 bases. CDR1 and CDR2 from the germline V gene are MNHEY and SVGAGI. The CDR3 length is 17 residues. V shed 2 bases and J 3 bases; nucleotides not matched to a gene: 8. CDR3 nucleotides: TGTGCCAGCAGTTACCAGACAGCGGGAGCGTACACCGGGGAGCTGTTTTTT. It encodes CASSYQTAGAYTGELFF.

CDR3 in DNA: TGCAGCGCCCGGCTTTCCGGGGCCAACGTCCTGACTTTC. It specifies CSARLSGANVLTF. This sequence joins TRBV29-1 and TRBJ2-6, with D unclear. The germline V and J ends were trimmed by 7 bases and 4 bases, with 11 bases remaining between them. The CDR3 totals 13 residues. Per germline, CDR1 SQVTM and CDR2 ANQGSEA.

The sample holds a few counts of this clonotype. This chain uses TRBV5-5 with TRBJ2-7; TRBD1 agrees at 10 bases. Per the germline V gene, CDR1 is SGHKS and CDR2 is YYEKEE (reference sequence). Trimming cost V 4 bases and J 6 bases; bases outside gene matches: 10. This CDR3 region has 15 residues. The CDR3 region is CASSLEWTGGSEQYF. CDR3 DNA: TGTGCCAGCAGCCTGGAATGGACAGGGGGAAGCGAGCAGTACTTC. Full variable domain (rest looked up from reference TRBV5-5 and TRBJ2-7): DAGVTQSPTHLIKTRGQQVTLRCSPISGHKSVSWYQQVLGQGPQFIFQYYEKEERGRGNFPDRFSARQFPNYSSELNVNALLLGDSALYLCASSLEWTGGSEQYFGPGTRLTVT.